This TCR beta chain was recovered during a study of shared clonotypes between healthy human individuals (dated by TCRdb to the early 2020s). Notes on the research overall: Three men and two women, aged 18 to 49 years, made up the cohort. Per donor, three plates each were used for CD4 naive and CD4 memory, two for CD8 naive, and one for CD8 memory. To estimate repertoire size and how much clonotype sharing occurs between individuals, the study deeply sequenced the blood TCR repertoires of five or six healthy adults. To increase sequencing depth and limit assay-specific biases, TCR repertoire library preparation and sequencing were carried out by different laboratories using diverse techniques. Leukapheresis yielded between about 0.94 and 10 billion PBMCs per donor.

A distance of 12 bases separates the germline ends of V and J, which lose 6 bases and 0 bases respectively. Measured from the cysteine to the phenylalanine, the CDR3 is 14 residues long. Only the CDR3 DNA stays, 42 bases, in frame from base 1. CDR1 and CDR2 (SGHAT, FQDESV) derive from the germline V gene (reference sequence). What the research found in general, with its limitations: Naive subsets generally had larger estimated clonotype richness than memory subsets did. Compared with non-shared clonotypes, the clonotypes found in all four sorted-subset donors had higher generation probabilities. Based on pairwise subsampling, the degree of clonotype sharing among donors was expected to be affected by sequencing depth. When several donors were compared, the shared fraction of clonotypes was around 5.1% for naive CD4, 3.5% to 4% for naive CD8, 2.3% for memory CD4, and 0.4% for memory CD8. Incomplete sequencing was indicated by rarefaction of sorted-subset datasets, despite the large sequencing depth. Because the study included only a small number of donors, the genetic and exposure-history diversity represented was limited. Only blood was sampled, and tissue TCR repertoires likely differ from those in blood.

Using the deep immunoSEQ assay, TCR CDR3 regions were amplified from genomic DNA by multiplex PCR. Extracted genomic DNA from each cell subset was distributed evenly across all wells of several immunoSEQ 96-well plates, and each plate was treated as a replicate. For sorted subsets, about 200 ng genomic DNA, equal to tens of thousands of T cell genomes, was loaded into each replicate PCR. The purified libraries were quantified using a Qubit 3.0 fluorometer, sized with a Bioanalyzer 2100, and then quantified again using the KAPA Library Quantification kit. A separate single-read 150-cycle Illumina NextSeq 550 flow cell was used to sequence each immunoSEQ 96-well plate. Under the source paper's analysis protocol: Because the immunoSEQ output included only junctional sequences and no quality scores, the filtering could not be the same as the filtering used for full-length reads. To assign V/J genes and CDR3, sequences were annotated against IMGT germline references using PyIR, a Python wrapper for IgBLAST v1.9. Reads were filtered out if the reads had weak V/J assignments (E-value above 1e-6), no CDR3, stop codons, out-of-frame junctions, or ambiguous translated residues. V3J clonotypes were defined by identical inferred V gene, J gene, and CDR3 amino acid sequence. Percentage overlap between repertoires was computed as shared unique clonotypes divided by the size of the smaller repertoire. Repertoire richness was assessed with RTK rarefaction, the Chao1 estimator, and Recon v2.1 estimates of unobserved clonotypes. Generation probabilities for all TCRbeta clonotypes obtained by the gDNA method from a few donors were computed using OLGA. In its TCRdb copy, this immuneACCESS table keeps in-frame sequences only and misses some clones. Where compared with another copy, unresolved V genes explain less than half of these, and the others have no known cause. V, J and clone size were drawn from that table, and D and trimming were deduced from the DNA. For this sample there are under 600,000 clones; about 98% appear just once. 0.3% of the sample goes to the ten largest clones.

CD8 naive samples were obtained by positive selection for CCR7 among CD45RO-negative cells, yielding a CD45RA+CCR7+ population from which TemRA cells were excluded. Donors were healthy HIV-negative adults with no recently reported acute infections or vaccinations. Every donor was a Caucasian adult living in Nashville, Tennessee, USA. Blood was collected by leukapheresis, and PBMCs were isolated by Ficoll-Histopaque density gradient centrifugation and then cryopreserved in liquid nitrogen vapor phase. Analytical flow cytometry was used to check the purity and quantity of every magnetically sorted T cell population. Genomic DNA was isolated from each sorted fraction and quantified by UV absorbance on a Nanodrop 2000c. Details on this clone: There is no known antigen for this receptor. Per-nucleotide qualities are absent, and no much larger clonotype sits a single base away.

Sequencing was performed on naive CD8+ T cells sorted from blood. This specimen's cell subset or site label, interpreted: CD45RA+CCR7+. The V and J segments used are TRBV11-1 and TRBJ2-7, with TRBD1 tentatively as D gene (5 bases match). The sequence derives from a man aged 25-45 years in good health. In nucleotides, the sequence is TGTGCCAGCAGACCGCTGGGGCCCTCCTACGAGCAGTACTTC. Translated, this is CASRPLGPSYEQYF. The full variable domain, with segments outside the CDR3 supplied by the reference TRBV11-1 and TRBJ2-7 proteins, appears as EAEVAQSPRYKITEKSQAVAFWCDPISGHATLYWYRQILGQGPELLVQFQDESVVDDSQLPKDRFSAERLKGVDSTLKIQPAELGDSAMYLCASRPLGPSYEQYFGPGTRLTVT.